This T cell receptor beta chain was sequenced during a study of metastatic and nonmetastatic thyroid tumors. Turning to the study itself: Across blood and tumor or nodule tissue, repertoires from malignant and benign thyroid patients were compared with one another.

No treatment had been given to any patient before thyroid surgery. Per the study methods: The study took CDR3 differences across clinicopathological groups and made a distant-metastasis classifier for papillary thyroid cancer from them. MiXCR reprocessed the PCR reads for TCRdb. It is TCRdb's table, rather than the study itself, that gives the V and J calls and clone size. Of tens of thousands of clones in the sample, more than 20% were seen once. This clone was seen many times. The receptor comes from a female donor with papillary thyroid cancer or a benign thyroid nodule (not recorded which). Some clones in this sample may be carry-over from other donors' samples. The sequenced material came from blood.

In DNA form, the CDR3 reads TGCAGCGTTGCGGGGACAGGGGACGGCTACACCTTC. It encodes CSVAGTGDGYTF. V usage is TRBV29-1 and J usage is TRBJ1-2; 10 nucleotides align to TRBD1. CDR1 and CDR2 from the germline V gene are SQVTM and ANQGSEA. J was trimmed by 8 bases and V by 4 bases; bases with no gene match: 4. The CDR3 spans 12 residues.